The 14 T cell receptor beta chains presented below share a single source sample, sequenced in a study of T cells in Graves' hyperthyroidism and ophthalmopathy. Amplified regions were TCR beta CDR3 sequences from RNA transcripts. The study used the HTBI primer set for a first-round RT-PCR of the TCR CDR3. TCRdb reprocessed the multiplex PCR reads via MiXCR and lists one record per CDR3 protein. This sample carries some 550,000 distinct CDR3 sequences, about 20% of them seen once, and the ten largest clones take roughly 29%. Specimen: blood. The receptors were sampled from a man aged 18 to 30 with Graves' hyperthyroidism.

Points on this clonotype: A read error may produce the germline difference seen at one junction end. The chain recombines TRBV28 with TRBJ2-7; 8 nucleotides agree with TRBD1. The CDR3 runs 16 residues. Per the germline V gene, CDR1 is MDHEN and CDR2 is SYDVKM. CDR3 sequence: CANSPRQGAIYYEQYF. The DNA of the CDR3 is TGTGCCAACAGTCCCCGGCAGGGGGCTATCTACTACGAGCAGTACTTC.

Comments on this clonotype: An end of the junction differs from the germline gene, which may be a read error. V usage is TRBV6-4 and J usage is TRBJ1-1, with D possibly being TRBD1 (5 bases). Germline V lookup: CDR1 MRHNA, CDR2 SNTAGT. This CDR3 has 16 residues. CDR3 loop: CASSSPQTEGNTDAFF. The CDR3 DNA follows: TGTGCCAGCAGTTCACCCCAGACAGAGGGAAACACTGACGCTTTCTTT.

This clonotype was detected many times. The rearrangement joins TRBV28 to TRBJ2-5; TRBD2 aligns across 10 bases. The CDR3 is made up of 17 amino acids. The germline V gene encodes CDR1 MDHEN and CDR2 SYDVKM. The J segment lost 5 bases and the V segment lost 6 bases, leaving 15 bases of the junction unmatched. CDR3 amino acids: CASRRENSGGKGETQYF. In DNA form, the CDR3 reads TGTGCCAGCAGGAGAGAAAATAGCGGGGGGAAGGGGGAGACCCAGTACTTC.

This clonotype has at least ten counts. The chain has TRBV28 and TRBJ2-4; D could derive from TRBD1 or TRBD2 (5 bases each). CDR1 is MDHEN and CDR2 is SYDVKM in the germline V gene. This CDR3 has 17 residues. Between the trimmed V and J ends, which lost 2 bases and 7 bases, there was a span of 21 bases. CDR3 amino acids: CASSLLARTLRENIQYF. CDR3 sequence (DNA): TGTGCCAGCAGTTTACTGGCTCGGACCCTCAGGGAGAACATTCAGTACTTC.

In its sample, this clonotype was seen many times. The V gene is TRBV16, the J gene TRBJ1-3; TRBD1 is a possible D gene (5 bases). CDR1 and CDR2 (germline): KGHSY, FQNENV. Trimming took 3 bases from V and 3 from J, leaving 15 bases between them. This CDR3 region has 16 residues. CDR3: CASSHLAGTGGNTIYF. In DNA, the CDR3 is TGTGCCAGCAGCCACTTGGCGGGGACCGGTGGAAACACCATATATTTT. Full variable domain (rest looked up from reference TRBV16 and TRBJ1-3): GEEVAQTPKHLVRGEGQKAKLYCAPIKGHSYVFWYQQVLKNEFKFLISFQNENVFDETGMPKERFSAKCLPNSPCSLEIQATKLEDSAVYFCASSHLAGTGGNTIYFGEGSWLTVV.

This clonotype was recorded many times. The J gene is TRBJ1-2, the V gene TRBV4-1; D is uncertain. Germline V gene data show CDR1 as MGHRA and CDR2 as YSYEKL. The CDR3 has 16 amino acids. Trimming removed 1 base at V and 2 bases at J, with 14 bases between. The CDR3 spells CASSQASYRANYGYTF. The CDR3 coding sequence is TGCGCCAGCAGCCAAGCAAGTTATAGGGCAAACTATGGCTACACCTTC.

The chain joins TRBV10-1 to TRBJ2-7, with 11 positions matching TRBD2. The CDR3 sequence is 15 residues long. The germline V gene has CDR1 WNHNN and CDR2 SYGVQD (reference sequence). V dropped 2 bases and J dropped 6; count of bases not matched to a gene: 6. The CDR3 bases are TGCGCCAGCAGTGAGCGACTAGCGGGGACGGGCGAGCAGTACTTC. This encodes CASSERLAGTGEQYF.

This clonotype was counted many times. The chain couples TRBV30 to TRBJ2-7; either TRBD1 or TRBD2 may supply D (6 bases each). V was clipped by 2 bases and J by 5 bases, with 16 bases between them. This CDR3 is 14 amino acids long. Germline values: CDR1 GTSNPN, CDR2 SVGIG (reference sequence). DNA of the CDR3: TGTGCCTGGAGTTCGGGGGCAGGGGTCGACGAGCAGTACTTC. It specifies CAWSSGAGVDEQYF.

This clonotype was observed at least ten times. The genes are TRBV6-1 and TRBJ1-1; the match to TRBD1 covers 9 bases. Germline V gene lookup returns CDR1 MNHNS and CDR2 SASEGT. The CDR3 is 15 amino acids. Germline trimming cut 7 bases from V and 4 bases from J; bases unmatched to any gene: 10. The CDR3 sequence is CASTKNRGPGTEAFF. The CDR3 DNA is TGTGCCAGCACTAAGAACAGGGGGCCCGGCACTGAAGCTTTCTTT.

This clonotype has ten or more counts. The CDR3 sequence is CASSSRTGGYEQYF. As DNA, the CDR3 is TGTGCCAGCAGCTCTCGGACAGGGGGGTACGAGCAGTACTTC. This chain joins TRBV3-1 and TRBJ2-7; 10 positions agree with TRBD1. Per germline, CDR1 LGHDT and CDR2 YNNKEL (reference sequence). The CDR3 has 14 amino acids. Trimming took 5 bases from V and 4 from J; bases not matched to a gene: 5.

This clonotype was detected ten times or more. The chain combines TRBV6-1 with TRBJ2-2; 9 positions agree with TRBD1. CDR1 and CDR2 from the germline V gene are MNHNS and SASEGT. Losses at the gene ends were 11 bases for V and 2 bases for J; bases not matched to a gene: 9. The CDR3 is 15 residues long. The CDR3 coding sequence is TGTGCCGGCAAACGAACAGGGGGCAACACCGGGGAGCTGTTTTTT. Its protein is CAGKRTGGNTGELFF.

This clonotype was recorded many times. The V and J genes are TRBV2 and TRBJ1-2; the D is unclear. Germline lookup yields CDR1 SNHLY and CDR2 FYNNEI. The CDR3 consists of 14 residues. The V and J ends lost 3 bases and 0 bases respectively, with 8 bases between them. Written as DNA, the CDR3 is TGTGCCAGCAGTGACAACCCTACTAACTATGGCTACACCTTC. It yields the protein CASSDNPTNYGYTF.

This clonotype was recorded at least ten times. The chain combines TRBV2 with TRBJ1-6, with 7 bases fitting TRBD1. The CDR3 covers 13 residues. Per the germline V gene, CDR1 is SNHLY and CDR2 is FYNNEI. The ends lost 7 bases at V and 10 bases at J; junction bases unmatched: 7. The DNA of the CDR3 is TGTGCCAGCACCGGGACAGAATTGTCACCCCTCCACTTT. Protein: CASTGTELSPLHF.

This clonotype was counted at least ten times. CDR3 sequence (DNA): TGTGCCACCAGCAGAGATGGACAGTCGAACACTGAAGCTTTCTTT. This translates into CATSRDGQSNTEAFF. The chain has TRBV15 and TRBJ1-1; possibly TRBD1 for D (6 bases). Germline CDR1 is LNHNV and CDR2 is YYDKDF (reference sequence). There are 15 residues in the CDR3. Deletions cut 0 bases from V and 1 base from J, with 9 bases between.